Below are 19 T cell receptor beta chains sequenced from a single sample in a study of CD8+ T cells in alopecia areata (dated by TCRdb to the late 2010s). Library method: the immunoSEQ multiplex PCR assay. RNA was extracted from all samples and reverse transcribed into cDNA as template for TCR sequencing. This immuneACCESS table, as held by TCRdb, lists in-frame sequences with V and J called but not all clones. Of the missing ones, under half trace to an unresolved V gene in checked studies; the others have no known cause. The sample yields 30,000 to 35,000 clones; around 50% were counted once. Around 43% of the sample is taken by the ten largest. Sequenced: NKG2D-high CD8+ T cells sorted from blood. What the cell subset or site label conveys for this sample: sorted CD8+ NKG2D-high blood T cells. Every receptor here comes from a human donor with alopecia areata.

This chain uses TRBV2 with TRBJ2-3; possibly TRBD2 for D (5 bases). This CDR3 has 14 amino acids. Between the trimmed V and J ends, which lost 8 bases and 6 bases, there was a span of 18 bases. CDR1 and CDR2 from the germline V gene are SNHLY and FYNNEI. In DNA form, the CDR3 reads TGTGCCAGCTTAGGAGGCGTATTGAGGGATACGCAGTATTTT. Its translation: CASLGGVLRDTQYF.

This clone occurred many times. V is TRBV7-9 and J is TRBJ1-4; D unclear. V lost 8 bases and J 12 bases, leaving 7 bases between the germline ends. From germline, CDR1 is SEHNR and CDR2 FQNEAQ (reference sequence). CDR3 length: 9 amino acids. In nucleotides, the CDR3 is TGTGCCAGCGGCGCGGAACTGTTTTTT. Translated: CASGAELFF.

The chain joins TRBV29-1 to TRBJ1-2; tentatively, D is TRBD1 (5 bases). Germline V gene lookup returns CDR1 SQVTM and CDR2 ANQGSEA. The V and J ends lost 6 bases and 8 bases respectively, with 25 bases between them. CDR3 size: 15 residues. This CDR3 is CSVPNPGTAEGGYTF. CDR3 coding DNA: TGCAGCGTCCCTAATCCCGGGACCGCCGAAGGAGGCTACACCTTC.

The CDR3 protein is CASSSASSDPRTQYF. CDR3 coding DNA: TGTGCCAGCAGCTCGGCATCCAGTGACCCCAGGACCCAGTACTTC. This rearrangement joins TRBV7-6 to TRBJ2-5, with D hard to call. Germline loops: CDR1 SGHVS, CDR2 FNYEAQ. The length of the CDR3 is 15 residues. V gave up 4 bases and J gave up 7 bases, with 19 bases separating them.

The genes are TRBV28 and TRBJ2-5; D ambiguous. This CDR3 contains 12 residues. Trimming left V 2 bases short and J 7 bases short, with 8 bases between. Germline CDR1 MDHEN, CDR2 SYDVKM. Here the CDR3 DNA reads TGTGCCAGCAGTTTACCCCCAGGGACCCAGTACTTC. The encoded protein is CASSLPPGTQYF.

The chain employs TRBV7-9 and TRBJ1-2; D is ambiguous. The CDR3 length is 12 residues. In germline, CDR1 is SEHNR, CDR2 FQNEAQ (reference sequence). V was clipped by 0 bases and J by 8 bases, with 7 bases between them. The CDR3 DNA reads TGTGCCAGCAGCTTAGCCGCGGACGGCTACACCTTC. Translating it yields CASSLAADGYTF. Based on the CDR3 plus reference TRBV7-9 and TRBJ1-2, the full variable domain is DTGVSQNPRHKITKRGQNVTFRCDPISEHNRLYWYRQTLGQGPEFLTYFQNEAQLEKSRLLSDRFSAERPKGSFSTLEIQRTEQGDSAMYLCASSLAADGYTFGSGTRLTVV.

The table lists this clone with many counts. Sequence at one end of the junction differs from germline and may be a read error. This chain connects TRBV7-9 to TRBJ2-4; 8 bases match TRBD1. The CDR3 runs 11 residues. Germline loops: CDR1 SEHNR, CDR2 FQNEAQ (reference sequence). The CDR3 loop reads CASTLGGQESF. As DNA, the CDR3 is TGTGCCAGCACCCTAGGGGGACAGGAGTCCTTC.

This clone has a handful of counts. The rearrangement joins TRBV2 to TRBJ2-5; either TRBD1 or TRBD2 may supply D (5 bases each). The J call may be in error: the DNA end matches TRBJ2-7 better. In germline, CDR1 is SNHLY, CDR2 FYNNEI. The CDR3 is made up of 12 amino acids. The CDR3 here is CAIPSRGSEQYF. The CDR3, as DNA: TGTGCCATCCCCTCACGGGGCTCCGAGCAGTACTTC.

This clone was picked up a small number of times. The chain employs TRBV6-1 and TRBJ2-2; no firm D call. V lost 4 bases, J lost 1 base, and 4 bases lay in between. The CDR3 is 13 amino acids. Germline V lookup: CDR1 MNHNS, CDR2 SASEGT. CDR3 region: CASSVKNTGELFF. The CDR3 DNA reads as TGTGCCAGCAGTGTGAAGAACACCGGGGAGCTGTTTTTT.

V gene TRBV5-4 combines with J gene TRBJ2-7; possible D gene TRBD2, 6 bases. Germline V gene lookup returns CDR1 SGHNT and CDR2 YYREEE (reference sequence). CDR3 size: 13 residues. V gave up 7 bases and J gave up 0 bases, with 11 bases separating them. The CDR3 protein is CASGAGSSYEQYF. The DNA of the CDR3 is TGTGCCAGCGGGGCGGGAAGCTCCTACGAGCAGTACTTC.

This clone has just a few counts. This sequence joins TRBV7-2 and TRBJ2-5, with D unresolved. The CDR3 extends over 15 amino acids. CDR1 and CDR2 from the germline V gene are SGHTA and FQGNSA. The V end lost 4 bases, the J end lost 1 base, and 13 bases lay between the germline ends. The CDR3 sequence is CASSSPFGSQETQYF. Here the CDR3 DNA reads TGTGCCAGCAGCTCCCCGTTTGGATCCCAAGAGACCCAGTACTTC.

This chain joins TRBV4-1 and TRBJ2-5, with TRBD1 as a possible D gene (5 bases). The CDR3 is made up of 16 amino acids. Trimming left V 3 bases short and J 4 bases short, with 18 bases between. From germline, CDR1 is MGHRA and CDR2 YSYEKL. CDR3 region: CASSQRAAGLGETQYF. The CDR3, as DNA: TGCGCCAGCAGCCAGCGTGCCGCAGGGCTAGGAGAGACCCAGTACTTC.

The gene calls are TRBV4-3 and TRBJ1-5; TRBD1 agrees at 9 bases. The junction had 6 bases not matched to a gene; V was cut back by 0 bases and J by 6 bases. The CDR3 extends over 16 amino acids. From germline, CDR1 is LGHNA and CDR2 YSLEER. The CDR3 is CASSQDLDRGGQPQHF. CDR3 coding DNA: TGCGCCAGCAGCCAAGACCTGGACAGGGGAGGTCAGCCCCAGCATTTT.

This chain links TRBV9 with TRBJ2-7; D remains unclear. The germline V gene has CDR1 SGDLS and CDR2 YYNGEE. CDR3 size: 14 residues. The V and J ends lost 5 bases and 0 bases respectively, with 12 bases between them. CDR3 DNA: TGTGCCAGCAGTAGAGCCCCAAGCTCCTACGAGCAGTACTTC. This gives the protein CASSRAPSSYEQYF.

This chain connects TRBV28 to TRBJ2-6, with D perhaps matching TRBD2 (5 bases). V gave up 4 bases and J gave up 4 bases, with 8 bases separating them. The CDR3 runs to 14 residues. From germline, CDR1 is MDHEN and CDR2 SYDVKM. CDR3 in amino acids: CASSSLAGANVLTF. In nucleotides, the CDR3 is TGTGCCAGCAGTTCCCTAGCCGGGGCCAACGTCCTGACTTTC.

This clone was recorded a few times. The gene calls are TRBV7-9 and TRBJ2-3; D is perhaps TRBD2 (5 bases). V shed 7 bases and J shed 4 bases, with 18 bases lying between them. This CDR3 comprises 15 residues. Germline assignment: CDR1 SEHNR and CDR2 FQNEAQ (reference sequence). DNA of the CDR3: TGTGCCAGCAACAACTTCCGGACCGGGGCAGATACGCAGTATTTT. It yields the protein CASNNFRTGADTQYF.

The chain links TRBV7-6 to TRBJ2-1, with TRBD2 identical over 8 bases. Germline values: CDR1 SGHVS, CDR2 FNYEAQ. The trim removed 2 bases at V and 6 bases at J, leaving 9 bases unmatched. The CDR3 is made up of 16 amino acids. The DNA of the CDR3 is TGTGCCAGCAGCTTACAACCGGGACTAGTTGGCAATGAGCAGTTCTTC. This codes for CASSLQPGLVGNEQFF.

This clone was counted only a few times. This chain links TRBV7-2 with TRBJ1-5; D is ambiguous. From germline, CDR1 is SGHTA and CDR2 FQGNSA. This CDR3 has 12 residues. Trimming pared 3 bases from V and 6 bases from J, leaving 6 bases between. The CDR3 DNA is TGTGCCAGCAGCTTTTCCGGTCAGCCCCAGCATTTT. Amino acid sequence: CASSFSGQPQHF.

This clone was detected only a few times. The sample carries other DNA sequences with the same CDR3. This sequence joins TRBV29-1 and TRBJ2-3; D is ambiguous. CDR1 is SQVTM and CDR2 is ANQGSEA in the germline V gene. With 3 bases removed from V and 2 bases from J, the gap between germline ends came to 6 bases. The CDR3 sequence is 12 residues long. The CDR3 sequence: CSVEIYTDTQYF. For the CDR3, the DNA is TGCAGCGTTGAGATCTACACAGATACGCAGTATTTT.